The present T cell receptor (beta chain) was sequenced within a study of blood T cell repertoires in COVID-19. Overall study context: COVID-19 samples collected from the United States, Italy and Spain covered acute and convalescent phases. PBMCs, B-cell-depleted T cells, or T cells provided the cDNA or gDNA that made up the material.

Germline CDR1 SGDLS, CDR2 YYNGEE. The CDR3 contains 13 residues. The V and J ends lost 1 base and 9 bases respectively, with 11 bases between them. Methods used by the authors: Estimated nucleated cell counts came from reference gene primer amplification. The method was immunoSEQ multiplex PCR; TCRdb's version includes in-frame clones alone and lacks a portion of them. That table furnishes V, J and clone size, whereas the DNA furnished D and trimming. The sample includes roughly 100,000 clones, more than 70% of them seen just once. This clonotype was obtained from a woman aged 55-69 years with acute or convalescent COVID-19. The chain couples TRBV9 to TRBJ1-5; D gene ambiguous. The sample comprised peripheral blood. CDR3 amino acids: CASSVREGGPQHF. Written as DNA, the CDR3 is TGTGCCAGCAGCGTACGGGAAGGAGGGCCCCAGCATTTT.